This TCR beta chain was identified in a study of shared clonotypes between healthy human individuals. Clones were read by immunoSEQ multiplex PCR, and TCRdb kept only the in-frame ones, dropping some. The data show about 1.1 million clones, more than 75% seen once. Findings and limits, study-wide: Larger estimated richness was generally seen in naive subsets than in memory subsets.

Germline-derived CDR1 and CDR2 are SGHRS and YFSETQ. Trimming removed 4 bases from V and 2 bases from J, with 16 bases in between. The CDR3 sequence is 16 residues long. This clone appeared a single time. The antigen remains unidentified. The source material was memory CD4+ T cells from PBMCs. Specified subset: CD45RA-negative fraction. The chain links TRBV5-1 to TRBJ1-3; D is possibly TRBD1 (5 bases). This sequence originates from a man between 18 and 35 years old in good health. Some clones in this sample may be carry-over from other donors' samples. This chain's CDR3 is CASSGLGTPTGNTIYF. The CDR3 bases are TGCGCCAGCAGCGGCCTTGGGACTCCAACTGGAAACACCATATATTTT.